The 24 T cell receptor beta chains reported below all come from one sample, sequenced in a study of blood T cell repertoires in COVID-19. Data came from immunoSEQ multiplex PCR; TCRdb stores just in-frame clones and leaves some out. Of about 170,000 clones in the sample, about 89% were seen once. The sequencing input was peripheral blood. The receptor source for this set is a man between 70 and 80 years old with acute or convalescent COVID-19.

The chain is built from TRBV7-2 and TRBJ1-2; 8 positions match TRBD1. The CDR3 consists of 14 residues. Germline loops: CDR1 SGHTA, CDR2 FQGNSA. Germline trimming cut 5 bases from V and 6 bases from J; bases unmatched to any gene: 8. The CDR3 here is CASSAFTGGDGYTF. CDR3 nucleotide sequence: TGTGCCAGCAGCGCCTTCACAGGGGGAGATGGCTACACCTTC.

The genes are TRBV6-5 and TRBJ2-7; 8 nucleotides agree with TRBD2. This CDR3 comprises 12 residues. CDR1 is MNHEY and CDR2 is SVGAGI in the germline V gene. J was trimmed by 3 bases and V by 8 bases; bases with no gene match: 3. CDR3 protein: CASWTSNYEQYF. DNA for the CDR3: TGTGCCAGCTGGACTAGCAACTACGAGCAGTACTTC.

The chain has TRBV29-1 and TRBJ2-5; 9 nucleotides agree with TRBD2. J was trimmed by 5 bases and V by 8 bases; bases with no gene match: 6. This CDR3 comprises 12 residues. Germline-derived CDR1 and CDR2 are SQVTM and ANQGSEA. CDR3 loop: CSWRGGPETQYF. CDR3 nucleotide sequence: TGCAGCTGGCGGGGGGGCCCGGAGACCCAGTACTTC.

The chain uses TRBV5-5 and TRBJ2-1; the match to TRBD2 covers 11 bases. This CDR3 is 16 amino acids long. Germline V gene data show CDR1 as SGHKS and CDR2 as YYEKEE (reference sequence). Unmatched junction bases numbered 5, after V lost 4 bases and J lost 2 bases. The DNA for the CDR3 is TGTGCCAGCAGCGAACAGACTAGCGGGACCTACAATGAGCAGTTCTTC. Translation gives CASSEQTSGTYNEQFF.

This chain joins TRBV2 and TRBJ2-3; tentatively, D is TRBD1 (7 bases). The CDR3 extends over 16 amino acids. The V end was cut by 6 bases, the J end by 3 bases, with 19 bases between. The V gene's germline CDR1 is SNHLY and CDR2 FYNNEI. CDR3 DNA sequence: TGTGCCAGCAGGAAGGGTGCCCCAGGGGGGACAGATACGCAGTATTTT. Protein sequence: CASRKGAPGGTDTQYF.

This clone was picked up one time. The gene calls are TRBV5-1 and TRBJ1-1; the match to TRBD1 covers 7 bases. V shed 2 bases, J shed 7 bases, and the junction held 8 bases outside the gene matches. This CDR3 comprises 14 residues. Looked up from germline, CDR1 is SGHRS and CDR2 is YFSETQ. The CDR3 reads CASSFDRAGGEAFF. For the CDR3, the DNA is TGCGCCAGCAGCTTTGACAGGGCAGGCGGTGAAGCTTTCTTT.

V is TRBV10-3 and J is TRBJ2-1, with TRBD2 identical over 8 bases. This CDR3 is 13 amino acids long. Unmatched junction bases numbered 4, after V lost 5 bases and J lost 7 bases. In germline, CDR1 is ENHRY, CDR2 SYGVKD. Here the CDR3 reads CAISRGGVNEQFF. The CDR3 region has the DNA TGTGCCATCAGTCGGGGGGGCGTGAATGAGCAGTTCTTC.

There are a few counts of this clone. This chain links TRBV5-1 with TRBJ1-2, with TRBD1 matching 8 bases. Germline V lookup: CDR1 SGHRS, CDR2 YFSETQ. The CDR3 is 17 residues long. V dropped 1 base and J dropped 6; count of bases not matched to a gene: 14. The CDR3 coding sequence is TGCGCCAGCAGCTTGTGGGTCGGGACAGGCCTCCCTAATGGCTACACCTTC. Protein sequence: CASSLWVGTGLPNGYTF. The complete variable domain, with remaining parts taken from reference TRBV5-1 and TRBJ1-2, reads KAGVTQTPRYLIKTRGQQVTLSCSPISGHRSVSWYQQTPGQGLQFLFEYFSETQRNKGNFPGRFSGRQFSNSRSEMNVSTLELGDSALYLCASSLWVGTGLPNGYTFGSGTRLTVV.

The chain employs TRBV19 and TRBJ2-2; TRBD2 aligns across 7 bases. There are 15 residues in the CDR3. Looked up from germline, CDR1 is LNHDA and CDR2 is SQIVND (reference sequence). The V and J ends lost 5 bases and 0 bases, in that order; junction bases with no gene match: 3. The CDR3 region is CASSPGTTNTGELFF. For the CDR3, the DNA is TGTGCCAGTAGTCCCGGGACTACGAACACCGGGGAGCTGTTTTTT.

This sequence joins TRBV20-1 and TRBJ1-2; perhaps TRBD1 as D (6 bases). The CDR3 is 17 amino acids. Germline V gene data show CDR1 as DFQATT and CDR2 as SNEGSKA (reference sequence). V was pared by 3 bases and J by 0 bases, with 20 bases between. The CDR3 spells CSASTWGHRNPNYGYTF. In nucleotides, the CDR3 is TGCAGTGCTAGTACGTGGGGACACCGGAATCCTAACTATGGCTACACCTTC.

V usage is TRBV5-1 and J usage is TRBJ1-1; D gene unclear. This CDR3 has 14 residues. From germline, CDR1 is SGHRS and CDR2 YFSETQ. Trimming took 6 bases from V and 0 from J, leaving 12 bases between them. CDR3 bases: TGCGCCAGCAAAACGGTCCTTATGAACACTGAAGCTTTCTTT. Its protein is CASKTVLMNTEAFF.

This clone was counted only a few times. The V and J genes are TRBV2 and TRBJ2-7, with D possibly being TRBD2 (5 bases). This CDR3 has 14 amino acids. The germline CDR1 and CDR2 sequences are SNHLY and FYNNEI. Trimming pared 3 bases from V and 1 base from J, leaving 10 bases between. The CDR3 sequence: CASSDQGGSYEQYF. As DNA, the CDR3 is TGTGCCAGCAGTGACCAAGGAGGATCCTACGAGCAGTACTTC. Variable domain in full (rest from reference TRBV2 and TRBJ2-7): EPEVTQTPSHQVTQMGQEVILRCVPISNHLYFYWYRQILGQKVEFLVSFYNNEISEKSEIFDDQFSVERPDGSNFTLKIRSTKLEDSAMYFCASSDQGGSYEQYFGPGTRLTVT.

This chain uses TRBV28 with TRBJ1-1; possible D gene TRBD1, 6 bases. Germline V gene data show CDR1 as MDHEN and CDR2 as SYDVKM. Trimming shortened V by 2 bases and J by 3 bases, and 13 bases separated the two germline ends. CDR3 length: 15 residues. DNA for the CDR3: TGTGCCAGCAGTTTAGTGGGGGCCACGGACACTGAAGCTTTCTTT. Translating gives CASSLVGATDTEAFF. Drawing the rest from reference TRBV28 and TRBJ1-1, the complete variable domain is DVKVTQSSRYLVKRTGEKVFLECVQDMDHENMFWYRQDPGLGLRLIYFSYDVKMKEKGDIPEGYSVSREKKERFSLILESASTNQTSMYLCASSLVGATDTEAFFGQGTRLTVV.

In nucleotides, the CDR3 is TGTGCCAGTAGTTTCCCGGGAGGACCGACAACCTTCTATACCGGGGAGCTGTTTTTT. Translating it yields CASSFPGGPTTFYTGELFF. The chain recombines TRBV19 with TRBJ2-2; TRBD2 agrees at 7 bases. V lost 5 bases, J lost 5 bases, and 20 bases stayed unmatched. The CDR3 has 19 amino acids. Germline-derived CDR1 and CDR2 are LNHDA and SQIVND (reference sequence).

The CDR3 DNA reads as TGTGCCAGCAGTTTAGAGGGAGACACTGAAGCTTTCTTT. Its translation is CASSLEGDTEAFF. The chain joins TRBV27 to TRBJ1-1; no clear D gene. CDR1 and CDR2 from the germline V gene are MNHEY and SMNVEV (reference sequence). The ends were cut back, 2 bases at V and 3 bases at J, with 7 bases in the middle. The CDR3 has 13 residues.

The chain is built from TRBV27 and TRBJ2-7, with D perhaps TRBD2 (6 bases). V was shortened by 3 bases and J by 2 bases, with 14 bases between the two germline ends. Germline V lookup: CDR1 MNHEY, CDR2 SMNVEV (reference sequence). The CDR3 extends over 15 amino acids. The CDR3 nucleotides read TGTGCCAGCAGTTTTCGCCGGGGGTCCACCTACGAGCAGTACTTC. As protein: CASSFRRGSTYEQYF.

The chain uses TRBV11-3 and TRBJ2-3; 7 bases map to TRBD1. CDR3 length: 13 amino acids. V shed 2 bases, J shed 10 bases, and the junction held 6 bases outside the gene matches. CDR1 and CDR2 from the germline V gene are SGHNT and YENEEA. The CDR3 reads CASSLSRQGPQYF. CDR3 DNA sequence: TGTGCCAGCAGCTTATCCAGACAGGGACCGCAGTATTTT. Full variable domain (remainder filled in from reference TRBV11-3 and TRBJ2-3): EAGVVQSPRYKIIEKKQPVAFWCNPISGHNTLYWYLQNLGQGPELLIRYENEEAVDDSQLPKDRFSAERLKGVDSTLKIQPAELGDSAVYLCASSLSRQGPQYFGPGTRLTVL.

The genes are TRBV5-4 and TRBJ2-5, with 7 bases aligning to TRBD1. CDR3 size: 14 residues. Germline-derived CDR1 and CDR2 are SGHNT and YYREEE (reference sequence). V shed 2 bases, J shed 3 bases, and the junction held 4 bases outside the gene matches. The CDR3 coding sequence is TGTGCCAGCAGCTTACCGGGACAGAAAGAGACCCAGTACTTC. It codes for CASSLPGQKETQYF.

The chain joins TRBV5-1 to TRBJ2-2, with D possibly TRBD1 on 5 matching bases. The germline V and J ends were trimmed by 5 bases and 6 bases, with 17 bases remaining between them. CDR3 length: 15 amino acids. Germline values: CDR1 SGHRS, CDR2 YFSETQ. Here the CDR3 reads CASSWSAGKAGELFF. DNA of the CDR3: TGCGCCAGCAGTTGGTCCGCAGGGAAGGCCGGGGAGCTGTTTTTT.

The rearrangement links TRBV7-8 to TRBJ2-5; 10 bases line up with TRBD1. The CDR3 covers 14 residues. V trimming: 5 bases; J trimming: 3 bases; junction bases outside the gene matches: 3. Per germline, CDR1 SGHVS and CDR2 FQNEAQ. The CDR3 spells CASSPGTGEETQYF. CDR3 nucleotide sequence: TGTGCCAGCAGCCCAGGGACAGGGGAAGAGACCCAGTACTTC. Combining the CDR3 with reference TRBV7-8 and TRBJ2-5 gives the whole variable domain GAGVSQSPRYKVAKRGQDVALRCDPISGHVSLFWYQQALGQGPEFLTYFQNEAQLDKSGLPSDRFFAERPEGSVSTLKIQRTQQEDSAVYLCASSPGTGEETQYFGPGTRLLVL.

V usage is TRBV7-3 and J usage is TRBJ1-2; 7 bases align to TRBD1. V dropped 6 bases and J dropped 5; count of bases not matched to a gene: 6. The CDR3 covers 13 residues. Looked up from germline, CDR1 is SGHTA and CDR2 is FQGTGA. In DNA form, the CDR3 reads TGTGCCAGCAGTCCCGGGACAGCATATGGCTACACCTTC. It yields the protein CASSPGTAYGYTF.

V and J are TRBV12-3 or TRBV12-4 and TRBJ2-1; weak D call: TRBD2 (5 bases). This CDR3 has 11 amino acids. V shed 4 bases and J shed 8 bases, with 6 bases lying between them. The CDR3 loop is CASSSRDEQFF. The CDR3 region has the DNA TGTGCCAGCAGTTCGCGGGATGAGCAGTTCTTC.

The V and J genes are TRBV3-1 (or the pseudogene TRBV3-2) and TRBJ1-4; 9 bases agree with TRBD1. The CDR3 spans 17 residues. Germline CDR1 is LGHDT and CDR2 is YNNKEL (reference sequence). The J segment lost 4 bases and the V segment lost 0 bases, leaving 6 bases of the junction unmatched. The CDR3 spells CASSQDLGTGSNEKLFF. Written as DNA, the CDR3 is TGTGCCAGCAGCCAAGATTTGGGGACAGGGAGTAATGAAAAACTGTTTTTT.

The chain joins TRBV11-3 to TRBJ1-4, with 7 bases aligning to TRBD1. V dropped 5 bases and J dropped 6; count of bases not matched to a gene: 12. The CDR3 spans 16 residues. Germline values: CDR1 SGHNT, CDR2 YENEEA. CDR3 nucleotide sequence: TGTGCCAGCAGCCCAAGGGTGCCAAGGGGGCATGAAAAACTGTTTTTT. Its translation: CASSPRVPRGHEKLFF.